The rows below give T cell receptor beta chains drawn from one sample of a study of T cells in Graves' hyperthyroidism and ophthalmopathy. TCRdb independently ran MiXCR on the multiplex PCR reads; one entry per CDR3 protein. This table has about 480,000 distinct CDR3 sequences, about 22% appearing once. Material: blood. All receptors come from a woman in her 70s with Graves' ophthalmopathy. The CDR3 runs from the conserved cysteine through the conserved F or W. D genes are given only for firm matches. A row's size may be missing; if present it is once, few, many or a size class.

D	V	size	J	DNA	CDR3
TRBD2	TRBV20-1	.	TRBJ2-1	TGCAGTGCCCTAGGGACTAGCGGTAACAATGAGCAGTTCTTC	CSALGTSGNNEQFF
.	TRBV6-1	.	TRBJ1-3	TGTGCCAGCAGTGAAGTAGTGGGGTCTGGAAACACCATATATTTT	CASSEVVGSGNTIYF
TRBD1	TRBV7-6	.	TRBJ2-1	TGTGCCAGCAGCTCGAGGTTTCGACAGGGATACAATGAGCAGTTCTTC	CASSSRFRQGYNEQFF
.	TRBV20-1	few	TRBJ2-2	TGCAGTGCTAGAGATGGGCCTACCGGGGAGCTGTTTTTT	CSARDGPTGELFF
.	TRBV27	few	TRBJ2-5	TGTGCCAGCAGTTTACGTTTTGTGCAGGCCGCGGGAGAGACCCAGTACTTC	CASSLRFVQAAGETQYF
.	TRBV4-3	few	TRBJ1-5	TGCGCCAGCAGCCAAGTGACGAATAGCAATCAGCCCCAGCATTTT	CASSQVTNSNQPQHF
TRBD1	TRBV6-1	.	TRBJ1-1	TGTGCCAGCAGTTGGGACAGGGCAGTTGCTGAAGCTTTCTTT	CASSWDRAVAEAFF
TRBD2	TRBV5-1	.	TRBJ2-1	TGCGCCAGCAGCCAGGGACTAGCGGAGATGAGCAATGAGCAGTTCTTC	CASSQGLAEMSNEQFF
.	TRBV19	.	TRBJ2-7	TGTGCCAGTAGTATTAGCAGGGTGAGGTCTTACGAGCAGTACTTC	CASSISRVRSYEQYF
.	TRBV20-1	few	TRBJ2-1	TGCAGTGCTAGTGTAACCCCGGTCCACCAGTTCTTC	CSASVTPVHQFF
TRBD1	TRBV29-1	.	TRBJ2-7	TGCAGCGTTGCCGGGACAGGGGGCGTCGAGCAGTACTTC	CSVAGTGGVEQYF